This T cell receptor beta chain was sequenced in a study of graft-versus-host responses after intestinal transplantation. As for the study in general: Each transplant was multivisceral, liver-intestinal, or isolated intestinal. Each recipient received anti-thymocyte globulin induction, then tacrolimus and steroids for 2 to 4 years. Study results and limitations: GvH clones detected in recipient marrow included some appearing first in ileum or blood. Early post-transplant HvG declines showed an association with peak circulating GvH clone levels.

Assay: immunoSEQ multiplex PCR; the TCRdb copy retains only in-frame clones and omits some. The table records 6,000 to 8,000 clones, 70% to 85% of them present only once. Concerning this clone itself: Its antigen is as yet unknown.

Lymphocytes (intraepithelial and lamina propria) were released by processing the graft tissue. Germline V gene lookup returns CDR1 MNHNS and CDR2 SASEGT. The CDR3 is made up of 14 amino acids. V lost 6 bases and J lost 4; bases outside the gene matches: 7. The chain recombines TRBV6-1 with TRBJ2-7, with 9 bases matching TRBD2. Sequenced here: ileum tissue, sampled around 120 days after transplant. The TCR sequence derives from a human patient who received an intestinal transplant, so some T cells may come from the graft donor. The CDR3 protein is CASSQGLALYEQYF. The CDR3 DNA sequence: TGTGCCAGCAGCCAGGGACTAGCCCTGTACGAGCAGTACTTC.